The T cell receptor (beta chain) under discussion was sequenced for a study of T-cell reconstitution after alpha-beta-depleted transplantation in children. J gave up 2 bases and V 3 bases, and 16 bases lay outside the gene matches. The CDR3 runs to 19 residues. Germline V lookup: CDR1 DFQATT, CDR2 SNEGSKA (reference sequence). The authors prepared the TCRbeta library with unique molecular identifiers. Using its own MiXCR run on the PCR reads, TCRdb lists one record per CDR3 protein. This repertoire shows 250,000 or so distinct CDR3 sequences, roughly a quarter found once; its top ten account for around 4.8%.

The sequencing used PBMCs, mostly from graft donor cells, collected 360 days after TCRalphabeta/CD19-depleted stem cell transplant. This receptor was obtained from a female patient under 10 years old who had a stem cell transplant for congenital amegakaryocytic thrombocytopenia, so the T cells may come from the graft donor. J is TRBJ2-3 and V is TRBV20-1, with TRBD2 matching 11 bases. The CDR3 DNA reads TGCAGTGCTAGGGGGCCTGTCCAGACTAGCGGGGATTTCACAGATACGCAGTATTTT. It specifies CSARGPVQTSGDFTDTQYF.